Following are 7 T cell receptor beta chains from one sample sequenced in a study of blood T cell repertoires in COVID-19. The method was immunoSEQ multiplex PCR; TCRdb's version includes in-frame clones alone and lacks a portion of them. The sample consists of approximately 15,000 clones, roughly 80% of them appearing once. Sequenced sample: peripheral blood. The receptors shown here come from a human donor in a cohort sampled during active COVID-19.

V and J are TRBV15 and TRBJ2-5; 15 bases map to TRBD2. The J segment lost 2 bases and the V segment lost 5 bases, leaving 3 bases of the junction unmatched. This CDR3 comprises 16 residues. The germline V gene encodes CDR1 LNHNV and CDR2 YYDKDF (reference sequence). CDR3 in amino acids: CATSGLAGGLQETQYF. CDR3 nucleotides: TGTGCCACCAGCGGACTAGCGGGAGGGCTTCAAGAGACCCAGTACTTC.

The V gene is TRBV12-3 or TRBV12-4, the J gene TRBJ2-7; the D is unclear. The CDR3 has 12 residues. V was clipped by 2 bases and J by 5 bases, with 7 bases between them. The DNA of the CDR3 is TGTGCCAGCAGTTTATGGCAGAACGAGCAGTACTTC. This encodes CASSLWQNEQYF.

The chain carries TRBV9 and TRBJ2-3; 7 bases are a match to TRBD1. This CDR3 spans 15 amino acids. V trimming: 4 bases; J trimming: 10 bases; junction bases outside the gene matches: 15. CDR1 is SGDLS and CDR2 is YYNGEE in the germline V gene. In DNA form, the CDR3 reads TGTGCCAGCAGCCCTCGACAGGGTACTAATGGGGCGCAGTATTTT. The encoded protein is CASSPRQGTNGAQYF.

This chain uses TRBV9 with TRBJ2-1; 11 bases agree with TRBD2. With 3 bases clipped from V and 0 bases from J, the junction kept 2 bases outside the gene matches. The germline CDR1 and CDR2 sequences are SGDLS and YYNGEE. The CDR3 has 16 amino acids. Here the CDR3 DNA reads TGTGCCAGCAGCGCTAGCGGGAGGAGCTCCTACAATGAGCAGTTCTTC. Translated: CASSASGRSSYNEQFF.

This clone was seen a handful of times. The rearrangement uses TRBV5-6 and TRBJ2-2; D is uncertain. This CDR3 region has 14 residues. Trimming left V 0 bases short and J 5 bases short, with 8 bases between. Germline V gives CDR1 SGHDT, CDR2 YYEEEE. The CDR3 DNA reads as TGTGCCAGCAGCTTGGATAGTCAAACCGGGGAGCTGTTTTTT. Translating gives CASSLDSQTGELFF.

This clone appeared once. Here the CDR3 DNA reads TGTGCCAGCAGCCAAGATCCCGGGAGGGGACAGGGCTCTGGAAACACCATATATTTT. Its protein product is CASSQDPGRGQGSGNTIYF. The V call is TRBV4-2, the J call TRBJ1-3; 9 nucleotides agree with TRBD1. V shed 0 bases and J 0 bases; nucleotides not matched to a gene: 9. This CDR3 region has 19 residues. Germline V CDR1 and CDR2: LGHNA, YNFKEQ.

Sample share makes this clone medium-sized. The chain couples TRBV3-1 (or the pseudogene TRBV3-2) to TRBJ2-3, with 10 positions matching TRBD2. With V trimmed by 4 bases and J by 4 bases, 5 bases remained unmatched. In germline, CDR1 is LGHDT, CDR2 YNNKEL (reference sequence). The CDR3 is 15 amino acids. The CDR3: CASSLRGLASDTQYF. In DNA, the CDR3 is TGTGCCAGCAGCCTCAGGGGACTAGCGTCAGATACGCAGTATTTT.